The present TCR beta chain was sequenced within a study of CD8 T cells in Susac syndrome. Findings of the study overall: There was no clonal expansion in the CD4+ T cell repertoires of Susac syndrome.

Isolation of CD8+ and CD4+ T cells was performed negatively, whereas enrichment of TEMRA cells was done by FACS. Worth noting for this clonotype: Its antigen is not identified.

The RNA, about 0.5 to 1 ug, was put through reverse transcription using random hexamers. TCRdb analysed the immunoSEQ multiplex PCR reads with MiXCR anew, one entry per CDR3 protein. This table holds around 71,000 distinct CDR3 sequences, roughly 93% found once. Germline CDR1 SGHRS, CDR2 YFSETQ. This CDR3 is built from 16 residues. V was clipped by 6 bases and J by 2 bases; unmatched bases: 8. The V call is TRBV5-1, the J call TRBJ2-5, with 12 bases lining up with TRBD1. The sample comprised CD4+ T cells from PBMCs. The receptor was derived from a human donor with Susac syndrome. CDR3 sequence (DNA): TGCGCCAGCAAATCCGGGACAGGGGGCGCTCAAGAGACCCAGTACTTC. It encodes CASKSGTGGAQETQYF.